This T cell receptor (beta chain) was captured in a study of T cells after posttransplantation cyclophosphamide. Whole-study results and caveats: Later post-transplant blood repertoires were often dominated by donor CD8+ memory clones.

Profiled with immunoSEQ multiplex PCR; TCRdb holds only in-frame clones, not every one. The table lists around 600 clones, roughly four fifths of them singletons. The V and J ends lost 5 bases and 6 bases, in that order; junction bases with no gene match: 6. Germline V lookup: CDR1 WNHNN, CDR2 SYGVQD (reference sequence). The CDR3 spans 13 residues. About this clone: What it binds is not known.

This TCR came from a man aged 40-49 years in good health, CMV-negative, and a related stem cell transplant donor. The source material was memory CD8+ T cells sorted from blood. The rearrangement joins TRBV10-1 to TRBJ2-7; 8 positions match TRBD1. The CDR3 loop is CASSPDRVREQYF. CDR3 nucleotides: TGCGCCAGCAGTCCGGACAGGGTGCGCGAGCAGTACTTC.